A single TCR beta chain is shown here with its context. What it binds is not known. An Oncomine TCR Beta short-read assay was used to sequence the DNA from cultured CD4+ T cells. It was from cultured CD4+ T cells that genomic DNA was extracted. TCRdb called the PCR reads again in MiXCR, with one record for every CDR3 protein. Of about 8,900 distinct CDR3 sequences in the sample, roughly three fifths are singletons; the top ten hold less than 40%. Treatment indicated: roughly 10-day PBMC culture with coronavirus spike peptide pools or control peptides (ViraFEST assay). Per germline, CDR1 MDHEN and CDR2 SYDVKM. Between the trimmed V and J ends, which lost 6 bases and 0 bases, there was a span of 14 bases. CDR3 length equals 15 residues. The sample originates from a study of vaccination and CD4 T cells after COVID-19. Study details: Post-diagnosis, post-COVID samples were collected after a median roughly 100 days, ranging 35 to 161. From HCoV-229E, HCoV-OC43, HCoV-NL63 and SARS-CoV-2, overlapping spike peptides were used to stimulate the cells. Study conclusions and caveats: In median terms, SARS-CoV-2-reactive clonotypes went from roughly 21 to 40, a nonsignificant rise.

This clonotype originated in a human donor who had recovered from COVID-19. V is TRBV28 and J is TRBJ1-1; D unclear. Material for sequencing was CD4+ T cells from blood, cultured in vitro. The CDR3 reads CASRGFQILNTEAFF. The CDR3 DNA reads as TGTGCCAGCAGGGGATTTCAGATACTGAACACTGAAGCTTTCTTT.